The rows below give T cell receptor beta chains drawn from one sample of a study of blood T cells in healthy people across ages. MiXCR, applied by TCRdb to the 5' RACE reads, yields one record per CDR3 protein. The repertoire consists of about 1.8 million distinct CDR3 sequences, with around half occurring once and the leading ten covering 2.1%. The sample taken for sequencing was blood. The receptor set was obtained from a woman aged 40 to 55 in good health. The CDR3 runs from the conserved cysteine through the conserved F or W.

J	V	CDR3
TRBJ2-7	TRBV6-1	CASSDWTDYEQYF
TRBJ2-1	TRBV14	CASSQDRGTGEYEQFF
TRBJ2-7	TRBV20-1	CSARVKGRTYEQYF
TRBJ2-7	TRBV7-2	CASSLDFQEPREQYF
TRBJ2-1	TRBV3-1	CASSQGGTSGGIGEQFF
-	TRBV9	CASSGTGTGASEQYF
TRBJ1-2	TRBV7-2	CASSLSGRAWGYTF
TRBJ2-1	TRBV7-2	CASTGTGTYNEQFF
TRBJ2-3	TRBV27	CASSFSQGGTDTQYF
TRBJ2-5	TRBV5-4	CASSNPTSQETQYF
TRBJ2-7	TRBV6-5	CASSYRPVSPFYEQYF
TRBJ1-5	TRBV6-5	CASSYSGDSNQPQHF
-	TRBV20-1	CSARPSGGGQLYRIQYF
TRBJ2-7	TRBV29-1	CSVVRLMDRANSYEQYF
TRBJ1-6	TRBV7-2	CASSARASYNSPLHF
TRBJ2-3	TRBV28	CASSYDRGRTDTQYF
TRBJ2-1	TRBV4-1	CASLRGDQQFF
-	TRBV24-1	CATSDSGGQAKETQYF
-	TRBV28	CASRWDSYEQYF
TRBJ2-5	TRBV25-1	CASSEPTGVQETQYF
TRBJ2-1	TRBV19	CASSIGGGTSYNEQFF
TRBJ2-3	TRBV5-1	CASSWDRVDTQYF
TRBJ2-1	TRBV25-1	CASSATSRGPYNEQFF
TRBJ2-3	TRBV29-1	CSGNAGAGTDTQYF
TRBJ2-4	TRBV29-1	CSANLQGFQYF
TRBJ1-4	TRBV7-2	CASSWRTDSNEKLFF
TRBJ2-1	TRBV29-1	CSVSKQGSEQFF
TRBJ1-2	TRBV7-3	CASSLIPSLDGYTF
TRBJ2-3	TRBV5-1	CASSVRTNTDTQYF
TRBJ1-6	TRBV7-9	CASSPAQESPLHF
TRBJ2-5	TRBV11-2	CASSRDVQEQYF
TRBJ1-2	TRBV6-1	CASTGGGYTF
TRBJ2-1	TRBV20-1	CSANRQGSSYNEQFF
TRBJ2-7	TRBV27	CASSGQEFSYEQYF
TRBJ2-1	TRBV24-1	CATSDAGLAGNEQFF
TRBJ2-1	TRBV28	CASSPRAFEQFF
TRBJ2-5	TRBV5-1	CASSLPQLAGRTQETQYF
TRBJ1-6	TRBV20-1	CSALRRGSYNSPLHF
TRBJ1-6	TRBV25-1	CASSDSIGSPLHF